The 18 T cell receptor beta chains below come from one sample, sequenced in a study of T cell clones after liver transplantation. The repertoire was sequenced with immunoSEQ multiplex PCR; TCRdb's copy has only in-frame clones and lacks some. The data show about 74,000 clones, with about 80% seen just once and 0.45% to 0.65% held by the top ten. Sample: CD4+ T cells from blood, taken before liver transplant. The receptors stem from a human donor who received a liver transplant.

The rearrangement joins TRBV7-7 to TRBJ2-5, with D unclear. The V and J ends lost 4 bases and 0 bases respectively, with 12 bases between them. CDR1 SSHAT and CDR2 FNYEAQ come from the germline V gene (reference sequence). The CDR3 length is 15 residues. The CDR3 DNA is TGTGCCAGCAGCTCCTTCCGTGGGAACCAAGAGACCCAGTACTTC. Protein product: CASSSFRGNQETQYF.

The chain couples TRBV5-4 to TRBJ1-2, with TRBD1 as a possible D gene (5 bases). The length of the CDR3 is 18 residues. Trimming cost V 5 bases and J 2 bases, with 25 bases left between them. Germline lookup yields CDR1 SGHNT and CDR2 YYREEE (reference sequence). CDR3 amino acids: CASSPGHGGQGSNYGYTF. Written as DNA, the CDR3 is TGTGCCAGCAGTCCTGGCCATGGGGGTCAGGGTAGCAACTATGGCTACACCTTC.

This chain joins TRBV4-1 and TRBJ2-6; the D call may be TRBD1 or TRBD2 (5 bases each). Germline V gives CDR1 MGHRA, CDR2 YSYEKL. The CDR3 length is 17 residues. Trimming pared 2 bases from V and 0 bases from J, leaving 11 bases between. The CDR3: CASSQPGRSSGANVLTF. CDR3 nucleotides: TGCGCCAGCAGCCAACCGGGGCGTAGCTCTGGGGCCAACGTCCTGACTTTC.

V gene TRBV18 combines with J gene TRBJ2-7; 7 bases agree with TRBD2. The V segment lost 2 bases and the J segment 6 bases; nucleotides outside the gene matches: 7. Looked up from germline, CDR1 is KGHSH and CDR2 is LQKENI. This CDR3 comprises 14 residues. The CDR3 sequence is CASSPSGGGTEQYF. In DNA form, the CDR3 reads TGTGCCAGCTCACCATCGGGAGGAGGAACCGAGCAGTACTTC.

V usage is TRBV5-1 and J usage is TRBJ1-4; D unclear. This CDR3 has 13 amino acids. Looked up from germline, CDR1 is SGHRS and CDR2 is YFSETQ. Trimming removed 4 bases from V and 3 bases from J, with 7 bases in between. This CDR3 reads CASSLPPNEKLFF. CDR3 bases: TGCGCCAGCAGCCTACCTCCTAATGAAAAACTGTTTTTT.

The chain is built from TRBV5-1 and TRBJ2-3, with a weak D call TRBD1 (5 bases). Per the germline V gene, CDR1 is SGHRS and CDR2 is YFSETQ. The CDR3 has 17 residues. V shed 2 bases and J shed 1 base, with 17 bases lying between them. CDR3 coding DNA: TGCGCCAGCAGCTTTGTACAGGTCACCCCTGGCACAGATACGCAGTATTTT. Amino acid sequence: CASSFVQVTPGTDTQYF.

Here the CDR3 reads CATSDGYTEAFF. The CDR3 bases are TGTGCCACCTCGGACGGCTACACTGAAGCTTTCTTT. The chain links TRBV19 to TRBJ1-1; D is uncertain. Trimming removed 10 bases from V and 3 bases from J, with 12 bases in between. The CDR3 loop spans 12 amino acids. The V gene's germline CDR1 is LNHDA and CDR2 SQIVND (reference sequence).

The CDR3 reads CASSEHRGQTYGYTF. The CDR3 DNA sequence: TGTGCCAGCAGTGAACACAGGGGGCAAACCTATGGCTACACCTTC. The V call is TRBV27, the J call TRBJ1-2, with 9 nucleotides matching TRBD1. The germline V gene encodes CDR1 MNHEY and CDR2 SMNVEV (reference sequence). This CDR3 is 15 amino acids long. The ends lost 5 bases at V and 4 bases at J; junction bases unmatched: 8.

This rearrangement joins TRBV6-1 to TRBJ2-3; 8 nucleotides agree with TRBD2. There are 15 residues in the CDR3. The V gene's germline CDR1 is MNHNS and CDR2 SASEGT. J was trimmed by 5 bases and V by 5 bases; bases with no gene match: 9. This chain's CDR3 is CASSPRTSPRDTQYF. The CDR3 coding sequence is TGTGCCAGCAGTCCAAGGACTAGCCCCAGAGATACGCAGTATTTT.

This chain joins TRBV29-1 and TRBJ1-2, with D perhaps TRBD1 (5 bases). This CDR3 spans 16 amino acids. CDR1 and CDR2 (germline): SQVTM, ANQGSEA. V was shortened by 4 bases and J by 3 bases, with 21 bases between the two germline ends. The chain's CDR3 is CSVASQGPNIDYGYTF. The CDR3 DNA sequence: TGCAGCGTTGCATCGCAGGGCCCAAATATAGACTATGGCTACACCTTC.

The chain links TRBV27 to TRBJ1-1; D remains unclear. Germline CDR1 reads MNHEY; CDR2 reads SMNVEV (reference sequence). CDR3 length: 15 amino acids. V lost 6 bases and J 2 bases, leaving 16 bases between the germline ends. CDR3 bases: TGTGCCAGCAGCCCCGACCGAAGCAAAAACACTGAAGCTTTCTTT. Its protein is CASSPDRSKNTEAFF.

The V call is TRBV4-3, the J call TRBJ2-3, with D perhaps matching TRBD2 (6 bases). Germline V CDR1 and CDR2: LGHNA, YSLEER. Between the trimmed V and J ends, which lost 1 base and 4 bases, there was a span of 12 bases. This CDR3 spans 15 amino acids. The CDR3 spells CASSQAGTAADTQYF. The CDR3 DNA is TGCGCCAGCAGCCAAGCCGGGACTGCCGCAGATACGCAGTATTTT.

The chain uses TRBV6-5 and TRBJ1-1; D unclear. The CDR3 is made up of 12 amino acids. Trimming took off 8 bases at V and 0 bases at J, with 7 bases between the two ends. Germline CDR1 and CDR2: MNHEY and SVGAGI. Written as DNA, the CDR3 is TGTGCCAGCGGCCCTATGAACACTGAAGCTTTCTTT. It is translated as CASGPMNTEAFF.

V gene TRBV11-2 combines with J gene TRBJ1-3; no firm D call. Germline values: CDR1 SGHAT, CDR2 FQNNGV. The V gene lost 1 base and the J gene lost 8 bases, with 12 bases spanning the gap. The CDR3 extends over 14 amino acids. The CDR3 bases are TGTGCCAGCAGCTTAGTATCTCGTATGGACACCATATATTTT. It is translated as CASSLVSRMDTIYF.

The J gene is TRBJ2-7, the V gene TRBV6-5; TRBD1 or TRBD2 may be the D gene (5 bases each). V shed 3 bases and J shed 3 bases, with 15 bases lying between them. This CDR3 is 15 amino acids long. CDR1 and CDR2 from the germline V gene are MNHEY and SVGAGI. The CDR3: CASSYRLGALYEQYF. CDR3 DNA: TGTGCCAGCAGTTATAGGCTCGGGGCCCTCTACGAGCAGTACTTC.

The genes are TRBV28 and TRBJ1-2; no reliable D call. Trimming removed 2 bases at V and 4 bases at J, with 5 bases between. The length of the CDR3 is 12 residues. Germline lookup yields CDR1 MDHEN and CDR2 SYDVKM. The CDR3 reads CASSLNLYGYTF. The CDR3 nucleotides read TGTGCCAGCAGTTTAAACCTCTATGGCTACACCTTC.

The gene calls are TRBV5-4 and TRBJ2-2; 9 positions agree with TRBD2. Trimming removed 5 bases from V and 5 bases from J; junction bases left unmatched: 13. The CDR3 contains 17 residues. Germline CDR1 SGHNT, CDR2 YYREEE (reference sequence). CDR3 sequence (DNA): TGTGCCAGCAGTTCGGGACTAGCCTTATGGAGGACCGGGGAGCTGTTTTTT. This gives the protein CASSSGLALWRTGELFF.

The chain has TRBV4-1 and TRBJ2-7; 16 bases match TRBD2. The CDR3 has 16 residues. Germline loops: CDR1 MGHRA, CDR2 YSYEKL. The V and J ends lost 0 bases and 7 bases, in that order; junction bases with no gene match: 3. The CDR3 nucleotides read TGCGCCAGCAGCCAAGAGGGACTAGCGGGAGGGTCGGAGCAGTACTTC. It codes for CASSQEGLAGGSEQYF.